The next 23 T cell receptor beta chains were all read from a single sample in a study of T cell responses to AZD1222 COVID-19 vaccine. The assay was immunoSEQ multiplex PCR, and TCRdb's table has in-frame clones only and misses some. The sample includes 80,000 or so clones, 70% to 85% seen only once; the top ten take 2.5% to 3%. The starting material was peripheral blood, obtained on day 0 of AZD1222 vaccination. The receptor set was obtained from an adult in good health.

The V and J genes are TRBV7-8 and TRBJ2-1; 8 nucleotides align to TRBD2. Germline CDR1 reads SGHVS; CDR2 reads FQNEAQ. This CDR3 has 17 amino acids. V lost 0 bases, J lost 2 bases, and 6 bases stayed unmatched. In DNA, the CDR3 is TGTGCCAGCAGCTTAGCTTTTAGCGGGACAACCTACAATGAGCAGTTCTTC. It specifies CASSLAFSGTTYNEQFF. The full variable domain, completed using reference TRBV7-8 and TRBJ2-1, is GAGVSQSPRYKVAKRGQDVALRCDPISGHVSLFWYQQALGQGPEFLTYFQNEAQLDKSGLPSDRFFAERPEGSVSTLKIQRTQQEDSAVYLCASSLAFSGTTYNEQFFGPGTRLTVL.

The rearrangement joins TRBV18 to TRBJ2-5; 13 bases agree with TRBD2. Per germline, CDR1 KGHSH and CDR2 LQKENI. The CDR3 is 16 amino acids. J gave up 9 bases and V 3 bases, and 10 bases lay outside the gene matches. DNA of the CDR3: TGTGCCAGCTCACCTACTAGCGGGGGGGCGAAAACGTCCCAGTACTTC. Protein: CASSPTSGGAKTSQYF.

This chain links TRBV2 with TRBJ2-5; D perhaps matches TRBD1 (6 bases). CDR3 size: 13 residues. V was clipped by 7 bases and J by 2 bases, with 11 bases between them. The germline gives CDR1 SNHLY, CDR2 FYNNEI. The CDR3 reads CASNQGLQETQYF. The CDR3 nucleotides read TGTGCCAGCAATCAGGGGTTACAAGAGACCCAGTACTTC.

CDR3 protein: CASIPAGGSSYNEQFF. In DNA form, the CDR3 reads TGCGCCAGCATCCCGGCGGGGGGGAGCTCCTACAATGAGCAGTTCTTC. The V and J genes are TRBV10-1 and TRBJ2-1, with 9 bases matching TRBD2. The V gene's germline CDR1 is WNHNN and CDR2 SYGVQD (reference sequence). This CDR3 has 16 residues. V dropped 7 bases and J dropped 0; count of bases not matched to a gene: 7.

The genes are TRBV30 and TRBJ2-2; D gene ambiguous. Trimming took 5 bases from V and 3 from J, leaving 7 bases between them. The CDR3 contains 12 residues. Germline assignment: CDR1 GTSNPN and CDR2 SVGIG (reference sequence). The CDR3 coding sequence is TGTGCCTGGGACACTTACACCGGGGAGCTGTTTTTT. Its protein product is CAWDTYTGELFF. The variable domain in full, completed from reference TRBV30 and TRBJ2-2, reads SQTIHQWPATLVQPVGSPLSLECTVEGTSNPNLYWYRQAAGRGLQLLFYSVGIGQISSEVPQNLSASRPQDRQFILSSKKLLLSDSGFYLCAWDTYTGELFFGEGSRLTVL.

The V gene is TRBV2, the J gene TRBJ2-1; 14 positions match TRBD2. This CDR3 is 15 amino acids long. Germline CDR1 SNHLY, CDR2 FYNNEI. V was pared by 6 bases and J by 6 bases, with 4 bases of the junction left unmatched. CDR3 residues: CASSGTSGGSNEQFF. DNA for the CDR3: TGTGCCAGCAGCGGGACTAGCGGGGGTTCCAATGAGCAGTTCTTC.

To note about this clone: Other DNA sequences of this sample code for an identical CDR3. The chain recombines TRBV5-1 with TRBJ1-1, with a possible D match to TRBD1 (5 bases). Per germline, CDR1 SGHRS and CDR2 YFSETQ. This CDR3 spans 14 amino acids. V was shortened by 0 bases and J by 3 bases, with 9 bases between the two germline ends. The CDR3 protein is CASSLAGGYTEAFF. CDR3 nucleotide sequence: TGCGCCAGCAGCTTGGCCGGGGGATACACTGAAGCTTTCTTT.

The rearrangement joins TRBV4-2 to TRBJ1-5, with D maybe TRBD1 (6 bases). CDR1 and CDR2 (germline): LGHNA, YNFKEQ. V lost 0 bases and J lost 6, with 12 bases in between. The CDR3 runs 15 residues. This CDR3 reads CASSQESGAGQPQHF. For the CDR3, the DNA is TGTGCCAGCAGCCAAGAATCAGGGGCGGGTCAGCCCCAGCATTTT.

The chain has TRBV6-6 and TRBJ1-4; D may be TRBD1 (5 bases). Germline V gene data show CDR1 as MNHNY and CDR2 as SVGAGI (reference sequence). Trimming took off 11 bases at V and 8 bases at J, with 15 bases between the two ends. The CDR3 has 12 residues. Written as DNA, the CDR3 is TGTGCCGGACGAGCGGGGGAAGAAAAACTGTTTTTT. Its protein product is CAGRAGEEKLFF.

The chain recombines TRBV20-1 with TRBJ1-2, with TRBD1 matching over 7 bases. The CDR3 runs 14 residues. Trimming cost V 3 bases and J 2 bases; bases outside gene matches: 6. CDR1 is DFQATT, CDR2 SNEGSKA, per germline (reference sequence). The CDR3 DNA reads as TGCAGTGCTAGTTTTGCAGGGGGAAACTATGGCTACACCTTC. As protein: CSASFAGGNYGYTF.

This chain uses TRBV19 with TRBJ2-1, with TRBD2 matching 13 bases. Germline-derived CDR1 and CDR2 are LNHDA and SQIVND (reference sequence). V lost 1 base, J lost 7 bases, and 4 bases stayed unmatched. CDR3 length equals 16 residues. The CDR3 loop reads CASSIAGTSGKNEQFF. CDR3 DNA: TGTGCCAGTAGTATAGCCGGGACTAGCGGGAAAAATGAGCAGTTCTTC. Variable domain in full (rest from reference TRBV19 and TRBJ2-1): DGGITQSPKYLFRKEGQNVTLSCEQNLNHDAMYWYRQDPGQGLRLIYYSQIVNDFQKGDIAEGYSVSREKKESFPLTVTSAQKNPTAFYLCASSIAGTSGKNEQFFGPGTRLTVL.

The V gene is TRBV4-3, the J gene TRBJ1-1; no definite D call. The V gene lost 4 bases and the J gene lost 4 bases, with 13 bases spanning the gap. Germline CDR1 is LGHNA and CDR2 is YSLEER. There are 14 residues in the CDR3. Written as DNA, the CDR3 is TGCGCCAGCAGCCTGAACCCGAAGGGCACTGAAGCTTTCTTT. Translated, it gives CASSLNPKGTEAFF.

Regarding this clone: Distinct nucleotide sequences in the sample also encode this CDR3. This sequence joins TRBV19 and TRBJ1-1; the D is unclear. The germline V and J ends were trimmed by 1 base and 0 bases, with 6 bases remaining between them. Germline V gene sequence: CDR1 LNHDA, CDR2 SQIVND (reference sequence). This CDR3 contains 14 residues. Here the CDR3 reads CASSIGGLNTEAFF. CDR3 sequence (DNA): TGTGCCAGTAGTATAGGAGGCCTGAACACTGAAGCTTTCTTT.

This sequence joins TRBV19 and TRBJ2-3, with D unclear. This CDR3 has 15 amino acids. Germline V CDR1 and CDR2: LNHDA, SQIVND (reference sequence). V gave up 1 base and J gave up 3 bases, with 11 bases separating them. CDR3 loop: CASSIGKVRTDTQYF. The DNA for the CDR3 is TGTGCCAGTAGTATAGGGAAGGTGAGGACAGATACGCAGTATTTT.

In this sample, this clone turned up a few times. As DNA, the CDR3 is TGCGCCAGCAGCCAAGACCCACCACAGGGCGGACAGCCCCAGCATTTT. Its translation is CASSQDPPQGGQPQHF. The chain recombines TRBV4-3 with TRBJ1-5; a possible D gene is TRBD1 (6 bases). This CDR3 is 16 amino acids long. The germline gives CDR1 LGHNA, CDR2 YSLEER. Trimming took off 0 bases at V and 7 bases at J, with 16 bases between the two ends.

A single count supports this clone. The chain joins TRBV20-1 to TRBJ1-1; D gene ambiguous. Trimming took off 3 bases at V and 4 bases at J, with 18 bases between the two ends. This CDR3 contains 15 residues. Germline V gene data show CDR1 as DFQATT and CDR2 as SNEGSKA (reference sequence). As DNA, the CDR3 is TGCAGTGCTAGTGGGCAGAGGGTAGACGGCACTGAAGCTTTCTTT. Its protein is CSASGQRVDGTEAFF.

V is TRBV11-2 and J is TRBJ2-5; D call uncertain. Germline CDR1 reads SGHAT; CDR2 reads FQNNGV. This CDR3 is 11 amino acids long. V dropped 8 bases and J dropped 5 bases, with 9 bases sitting between them. Here the CDR3 reads CASASGETQYF. The CDR3 DNA follows: TGTGCCAGCGCAAGTGGGGAGACCCAGTACTTC.

The chain links TRBV3-1 (or the pseudogene TRBV3-2) to TRBJ2-5; D unresolved. This CDR3 is built from 12 residues. CDR1 and CDR2 from the germline V gene are LGHDT and YNNKEL (reference sequence). V shed 0 bases and J shed 10 bases, with 9 bases lying between them. The CDR3 sequence: CASSQDLNRQYF. The CDR3, as DNA: TGTGCCAGCAGCCAAGATCTCAATCGCCAGTACTTC.

J is TRBJ1-1 and V is TRBV4-3; TRBD1 is a possible D gene (6 bases). Between the trimmed V and J ends, which lost 0 bases and 1 base, there was a span of 12 bases. This CDR3 is 16 amino acids long. Germline lookup yields CDR1 LGHNA and CDR2 YSLEER. The CDR3 DNA is TGCGCCAGCAGCCAAGATCGTGCGGGGGCGAACACTGAAGCTTTCTTT. Translated, it gives CASSQDRAGANTEAFF.

CDR3 nucleotide sequence: TGCGCCAGCAGCCGTCGGGGGGGAGCAGATAACTATGGCTACACCTTC. This sequence encodes CASSRRGGADNYGYTF. The chain recombines TRBV5-1 with TRBJ1-2, with D possibly TRBD1 on 5 matching bases. CDR1 and CDR2 (germline): SGHRS, YFSETQ. With 4 bases removed from V and 1 base from J, the gap between germline ends came to 17 bases. The CDR3 runs 16 residues.

V and J are TRBV19 and TRBJ1-5; D uncertain. Trimming removed 7 bases at V and 7 bases at J, with 17 bases between. This CDR3 is 14 amino acids long. Germline assignment: CDR1 LNHDA and CDR2 SQIVND (reference sequence). CDR3 region: CASTYAPVGQPQHF. Here the CDR3 DNA reads TGTGCCAGTACGTATGCCCCGGTAGGACAGCCCCAGCATTTT.

This chain links TRBV15 with TRBJ2-1; the D is unclear. V was clipped by 1 base and J by 0 bases, with 10 bases between them. Germline-derived CDR1 and CDR2 are LNHNV and YYDKDF (reference sequence). The CDR3 has 16 amino acids. The CDR3 region is CATSRVRESSYNEQFF. The CDR3 DNA reads TGTGCCACCAGCAGAGTTCGCGAGAGCTCCTACAATGAGCAGTTCTTC.

The chain uses TRBV4-1 and TRBJ1-5; D remains unclear. Germline loops: CDR1 MGHRA, CDR2 YSYEKL. V gave up 0 bases and J gave up 1 base, with 7 bases separating them. The CDR3 length is 15 residues. CDR3 DNA: TGCGCCAGCAGCCAAGAGGGCGTGAGCAATCAGCCCCAGCATTTT. It specifies CASSQEGVSNQPQHF.